Below, 29 T cell receptor beta chains from the same sample are listed, as sequenced in a study of regulatory T cells in long-lasting Graves disease. CDR3 regions were amplified by Arm-PCR using iRepertoire HTBI primers to build TCR beta libraries. TCRdb fed the multiplex PCR reads into MiXCR, producing one record per CDR3 protein. Seen here are 350,000 to 450,000 distinct CDR3 sequences, 15% observed once, and the top ten hold roughly 8%. Specified time point: newly diagnosed GD, antithyroid drugs for less than 3 months. PBMC RNA was the source of the TCR library. These data also formed part of another study, on T cells in Graves' hyperthyroidism and ophthalmopathy.

The specimen comprised peripheral blood mononuclear cells (PBMCs), sampled at new diagnosis, from a patient treated with antithyroid drugs. These receptors were taken from a woman aged 40 to 50 with Graves disease.

This clonotype came up a few times. The chain recombines TRBV4-2 with TRBJ1-2; D unresolved. The CDR3 consists of 16 residues. The germline CDR1 and CDR2 sequences are LGHNA and YNFKEQ. The V and J ends lost 2 bases and 7 bases respectively, with 20 bases between them. The CDR3 here is CASSQSTRRTDGGYTF. CDR3 bases: TGTGCCAGCAGCCAAAGCACGAGGAGGACTGACGGTGGCTACACCTTC.

This clonotype was detected only a few times. The chain is built from TRBV7-9 and TRBJ1-4, with TRBD1 identical over 8 bases. Germline V lookup: CDR1 SEHNR, CDR2 FQNEAQ (reference sequence). This CDR3 comprises 15 residues. The V gene end was trimmed by 5 bases and the J gene end by 6 bases; junction bases not matched to a gene: 8. The CDR3 sequence is CASSIPTGDHEKLFF. In nucleotides, the CDR3 is TGTGCCAGCAGCATTCCGACAGGGGATCATGAAAAACTGTTTTTT.

This clonotype has a count of ten or more. J is TRBJ1-1 and V is TRBV27; a weak D match, TRBD1 (5 bases). The CDR3 runs to 14 residues. V was trimmed by 3 bases and J by 0 bases, leaving 8 bases between them. Germline values: CDR1 MNHEY, CDR2 SMNVEV (reference sequence). In DNA form, the CDR3 reads TGTGCCAGCAGTTTCGGACAAATGAACACTGAAGCTTTCTTT. Translating it yields CASSFGQMNTEAFF.

The gene calls are TRBV28 and TRBJ1-6; 10 positions match TRBD1. V was pared by 6 bases and J by 3 bases, with 2 bases of the junction left unmatched. Germline V CDR1 and CDR2: MDHEN, SYDVKM. There are 15 residues in the CDR3. The DNA for the CDR3 is TGTGCCAGCAGGGGACAGGGGAGCTATAATTCACCCCTCCACTTT. This encodes CASRGQGSYNSPLHF.

This clonotype was recorded at least ten times. V usage is TRBV7-9 and J usage is TRBJ2-1, with TRBD2 matching over 16 bases. CDR1 and CDR2 from the germline V gene are SEHNR and FQNEAQ (reference sequence). The CDR3 has 18 amino acids. With 8 bases clipped from V and 1 base from J, the junction kept 8 bases outside the gene matches. The CDR3: CASAGTSGRGRSYNEQFF. The CDR3, as DNA: TGTGCCAGCGCGGGGACTAGCGGGAGGGGAAGGTCCTACAATGAGCAGTTCTTC.

The rearrangement links TRBV5-6 to TRBJ1-3; tentatively, D is TRBD1 (6 bases). The V gene's germline CDR1 is SGHDT and CDR2 YYEEEE. This CDR3 region has 17 residues. V was cut by 4 bases and J by 1 base, with 18 bases left in between. The chain's CDR3 is CASSTARQEFSGNTIYF. DNA for the CDR3: TGTGCCAGCAGCACGGCAAGACAGGAATTTTCTGGAAACACCATATATTTT.

The chain links TRBV6-2 or TRBV6-3 to TRBJ2-3, with D unclear. In germline, CDR1 is MNHEY, CDR2 SVGEGT. The CDR3 length is 11 residues. This CDR3 reads CASALPDTQYF. For the CDR3, the DNA is TGTGCTTCTGCCTTACCAGATACGCAGTATTTT.

This sequence joins TRBV14 and TRBJ1-2; weak D call: TRBD1 (5 bases). Germline V CDR1 and CDR2: SGHDN, FVKESK. The length of the CDR3 is 14 residues. The V gene lost 4 bases and the J gene lost 6 bases, with 15 bases spanning the gap. The CDR3 here is CASSLHGGKDGYTF. The CDR3 DNA sequence: TGTGCCAGCAGCCTGCACGGGGGGAAAGATGGCTACACCTTC.

With respect to this clonotype: A much larger clone lies a single base off, so this may be a read error. The gene calls are TRBV25-1 and TRBJ2-7; D is tentatively TRBD1 or TRBD2 (5 bases each). Per the germline V gene, CDR1 is MGHDK and CDR2 is SYGVNS. This CDR3 has 12 residues. V was pared by 7 bases and J by 6 bases, with 13 bases between. The CDR3 nucleotides read TGTGCCAGCAAACTTGGGGGAGTCGAGCAGTACTTC. This sequence encodes CASKLGGVEQYF.

At least ten counts were recorded for this clonotype. This chain joins TRBV7-2 and TRBJ1-2; possibly TRBD1 for D (5 bases). Germline CDR1 SGHTA, CDR2 FQGNSA. V was clipped by 2 bases and J by 4 bases, with 14 bases between them. The CDR3 consists of 15 residues. Here the CDR3 reads CASSLSPGDPYGYTF. CDR3 nucleotides: TGTGCCAGCAGCTTAAGCCCGGGGGATCCCTATGGCTACACCTTC.

This clonotype occurred many times. This sequence joins TRBV11-2 and TRBJ2-1, with TRBD1 identical over 9 bases. Germline assignment: CDR1 SGHAT and CDR2 FQNNGV. CDR3 length: 15 amino acids. Unmatched junction bases numbered 7, after V lost 5 bases and J lost 5 bases. CDR3 region: CASSARDRENNEQFF. The CDR3 DNA is TGTGCCAGCAGCGCCCGGGACAGGGAGAACAATGAGCAGTTCTTC.

The table lists this clonotype with many counts. The chain links TRBV7-9 to TRBJ2-1; 7 nucleotides match TRBD2. The CDR3 length is 15 residues. Germline CDR1 reads SEHNR; CDR2 reads FQNEAQ (reference sequence). V dropped 8 bases and J dropped 6; count of bases not matched to a gene: 13. The CDR3 is CASSAAGVSFNEQFF. The CDR3 nucleotides read TGTGCCAGCTCGGCGGCGGGAGTCAGTTTCAATGAGCAGTTCTTC.

The gene calls are TRBV4-1 and TRBJ2-5; no clear D. Trimming pared 3 bases from V and 1 base from J, leaving 9 bases between. The germline gives CDR1 MGHRA, CDR2 YSYEKL. The CDR3 sequence is 14 residues long. The CDR3 DNA follows: TGCGCCAGCAGCCAGGGTGCGTTCCAAGAGACCCAGTACTTC. Translation gives CASSQGAFQETQYF.

This clonotype has a count of ten or more. The V gene is TRBV9, the J gene TRBJ1-5; D gene unclear. The CDR3 contains 15 residues. V shed 2 bases and J shed 6 bases, with 15 bases lying between them. Germline lookup yields CDR1 SGDLS and CDR2 YYNGEE. CDR3 nucleotides: TGTGCCAGCAGCGTGGGCACCTCACCCGGTCAGCCCCAGCATTTT. Translated: CASSVGTSPGQPQHF.

In its sample, this clonotype was seen a few times. V is TRBV20-1 and J is TRBJ2-7; D not certain. V lost 3 bases, J lost 0 bases, and 9 bases lay in between. Germline loops: CDR1 DFQATT, CDR2 SNEGSKA (reference sequence). There are 13 residues in the CDR3. The CDR3 DNA is TGCAGTGCTAGTTTGCCGAGCTCCTACGAGCAGTACTTC. Protein: CSASLPSSYEQYF.

In its sample, this clonotype was seen a few times. CDR3 sequence: CASSLATRNEQYF. CDR3 nucleotide sequence: TGTGCCAGCAGCTTGGCGACAAGGAACGAGCAGTACTTC. The V gene is TRBV11-3, the J gene TRBJ2-7; D gene unclear. The CDR3 is made up of 13 amino acids. Trimming removed 3 bases at V and 5 bases at J, with 11 bases between. Per germline, CDR1 SGHNT and CDR2 YENEEA.

This clonotype was counted many times. The genes are TRBV3-1 and TRBJ2-3, with unresolved D. The CDR3 totals 12 residues. V was trimmed by 2 bases and J by 6 bases, leaving 6 bases between them. In germline, CDR1 is LGHDT, CDR2 YNNKEL (reference sequence). DNA for the CDR3: TGTGCCAGCAGCCAAAATAAGGATACGCAGTATTTT. Translation gives CASSQNKDTQYF.

This clonotype was picked up many times. The V gene is TRBV3-1, the J gene TRBJ2-2; either TRBD1 or TRBD2 may supply D (6 bases each). Trimming removed 4 bases from V and 4 bases from J, with 13 bases in between. CDR3 size: 15 residues. The germline gives CDR1 LGHDT, CDR2 YNNKEL (reference sequence). The CDR3 coding sequence is TGTGCCAGCAGCCTTCGGGGGACAATCACCGGGGAGCTGTTTTTT. This encodes CASSLRGTITGELFF.

This clonotype was recorded at least ten times. The rearrangement links TRBV29-1 to TRBJ2-1; 9 bases map to TRBD1. The CDR3 spans 15 residues. Germline loops: CDR1 SQVTM, CDR2 ANQGSEA. V lost 0 bases and J lost 5; bases outside the gene matches: 5. The CDR3 spells CSVEDWDRADNEQFF. The CDR3 bases are TGCAGCGTTGAAGATTGGGACAGGGCTGACAATGAGCAGTTCTTC.

This clonotype was seen a few times. CDR3 amino acids: CSVETLPGAGELFF. The CDR3, as DNA: TGCAGCGTTGAAACCCTCCCAGGTGCCGGGGAGCTGTTTTTT. The genes are TRBV29-1 and TRBJ2-2; D unclear. The CDR3 has 14 amino acids. Trimming removed 2 bases at V and 6 bases at J, with 13 bases between. Germline V gene data show CDR1 as SQVTM and CDR2 as ANQGSEA.

This clonotype was detected ten times or more. The chain has TRBV20-1 and TRBJ2-1; 11 nucleotides agree with TRBD2. The CDR3 consists of 14 residues. V trimming: 7 bases; J trimming: 3 bases; junction bases outside the gene matches: 5. Looked up from germline, CDR1 is DFQATT and CDR2 is SNEGSKA (reference sequence). The CDR3 region is CSGTLAGDYNEQFF. The CDR3 bases are TGCAGTGGCACACTAGCGGGAGACTACAATGAGCAGTTCTTC.

This clonotype was counted only a few times. The chain links TRBV19 to TRBJ2-7; a possible D gene is TRBD2 (6 bases). V was shortened by 0 bases and J by 6 bases, with 18 bases between the two germline ends. This CDR3 comprises 16 residues. The germline V gene encodes CDR1 LNHDA and CDR2 SQIVND (reference sequence). The CDR3 bases are TGTGCCAGTAGTATAGAGGGCTTTCCGGGGGTCGGCGAGCAGTACTTC. It translates to CASSIEGFPGVGEQYF.

This clonotype appeared many times. The CDR3 sequence is CASRQGARNIQYF. The CDR3 nucleotides read TGTGCCAGCAGACAGGGGGCGCGAAACATTCAGTACTTC. The gene calls are TRBV2 and TRBJ2-4, with 9 bases fitting TRBD1. Germline-derived CDR1 and CDR2 are SNHLY and FYNNEI. The trim removed 6 bases at V and 6 bases at J, leaving 3 bases unmatched. This CDR3 comprises 13 residues.

The chain joins TRBV6-1 to TRBJ1-2; D is uncertain. The CDR3 runs to 13 residues. V was trimmed by 7 bases and J by 2 bases, leaving 11 bases between them. Germline V gene lookup returns CDR1 MNHNS and CDR2 SASEGT. DNA for the CDR3: TGTGCCAGCACCCAGGACGGAAACTATGGCTACACCTTC. Translated, it gives CASTQDGNYGYTF.

At least ten counts were recorded for this clonotype. This rearrangement joins TRBV27 to TRBJ2-1, with 7 bases lining up with TRBD2. The CDR3 extends over 15 amino acids. Trimming at V came to 6 bases and at J to 1 base, leaving 6 bases not matched to a gene. Looked up from germline, CDR1 is MNHEY and CDR2 is SMNVEV (reference sequence). The CDR3 nucleotides are TGTGCCAGCAGCCCGGGGCGGGAGTCCTACAATGAGCAGTTCTTC. This sequence encodes CASSPGRESYNEQFF.

This clonotype was recorded many times. The J gene is TRBJ2-1, the V gene TRBV27, with D uncertain. Germline CDR1 is MNHEY and CDR2 is SMNVEV (reference sequence). V lost 3 bases to trimming and J lost 7 bases, with 7 bases between them. There are 12 residues in the CDR3. The CDR3 here is CASSFAANEQFF. In nucleotides, the CDR3 is TGTGCCAGCAGTTTTGCGGCGAATGAGCAGTTCTTC.

This clonotype occurred many times. This rearrangement joins TRBV27 to TRBJ2-7, with 7 positions matching TRBD1. Germline CDR1 reads MNHEY; CDR2 reads SMNVEV (reference sequence). V was pared by 2 bases and J by 2 bases, with 3 bases of the junction left unmatched. This CDR3 is 14 amino acids long. The CDR3 region has the DNA TGTGCCAGCAGTTTAGCCAGGGGGACCTACGAGCAGTACTTC. Its translation: CASSLARGTYEQYF.

In its sample, this clonotype was seen many times. The chain combines TRBV11-1 with TRBJ2-1, with 9 bases fitting TRBD2. Germline V gene data show CDR1 as SGHAT and CDR2 as FQDESV (reference sequence). CDR3 size: 18 residues. Losses at the gene ends were 1 base for V and 0 bases for J; bases not matched to a gene: 7. CDR3 region: CASSLVGPLAGSYNEQFF. The CDR3 coding sequence is TGTGCCAGCAGCTTAGTTGGACCACTAGCGGGCTCCTACAATGAGCAGTTCTTC.

This clonotype was seen repeatedly, ten times or more. The chain combines TRBV13 with TRBJ1-1; D ambiguous. Trimming took off 1 base at V and 11 bases at J, with 14 bases between the two ends. Germline CDR1 and CDR2: PRHDT and FYEKMQ (reference sequence). The CDR3 totals 13 residues. The CDR3 sequence is CASSLEGHRVAFF. For the CDR3, the DNA is TGTGCCAGCAGCTTAGAGGGTCATCGCGTCGCTTTCTTT. Full variable domain (outside the CDR3, taken from reference TRBV13 and TRBJ1-1): AAGVIQSPRHLIKEKRETATLKCYPIPRHDTVYWYQQGPGQDPQFLISFYEKMQSDKGSIPDRFSAQQFSDYHSELNMSSLELGDSALYFCASSLEGHRVAFFGQGTRLTVV.